The 28 T cell receptor beta chains below all came from one sample that was sequenced in a study of human T cells and chemical hapten exposure. TCRdb used MiXCR to reprocess the RACE reads, holding one entry per CDR3 protein. The sample includes about 64,000 distinct CDR3 sequences, approximately 9.9% seen only once; the top ten take about 2.5%. The time point here: patch test 3, about 24 weeks after DPC sensitization. Stated treatment: therapeutic diphenylcyclopropenone sensitization with weekly scalp DPC. The sample here was whole blood, taken in connection with sensitization to the hapten diphenylcyclopropenone (DPC). The receptor set was obtained from a woman between 25 and 40 years old with alopecia areata. Some clones in this sample may be carry-over from other donors' samples.

This clonotype showed up many times. The rearrangement links TRBV4-3 to TRBJ1-1; tentatively, D is TRBD1 (6 bases). With 1 base removed from V and 4 bases from J, the gap between germline ends came to 10 bases. CDR1 is LGHNA, CDR2 YSLEER, per germline. The CDR3 contains 14 residues. The CDR3 here is CASSQVKGGTEAFF. The CDR3 bases are TGCGCCAGCAGCCAAGTTAAGGGGGGCACTGAAGCTTTCTTT.

The sample holds many counts of this clonotype. This rearrangement joins TRBV2 to TRBJ2-1, with D tentatively TRBD1 (6 bases). The V end was cut by 5 bases, the J end by 12 bases, with 20 bases between. This CDR3 contains 14 residues. CDR1 is SNHLY, CDR2 FYNNEI, per germline. CDR3 bases: TGTGCCAGCAGTCAAGGGGGAGTACCCCATTCGCAGTTCTTC. Its protein is CASSQGGVPHSQFF. The complete variable domain, with remaining parts taken from reference TRBV2 and TRBJ2-1, reads EPEVTQTPSHQVTQMGQEVILRCVPISNHLYFYWYRQILGQKVEFLVSFYNNEISEKSEIFDDQFSVERPDGSNFTLKIRSTKLEDSAMYFCASSQGGVPHSQFFGPGTRLTVL.

The chain couples TRBV18 to TRBJ1-5; D remains unclear. Trimming removed 4 bases at V and 0 bases at J, with 13 bases between. This CDR3 spans 16 amino acids. CDR1 and CDR2 from the germline V gene are KGHSH and LQKENI. CDR3 loop: CASSRRSGDSNQPQHF. CDR3 coding DNA: TGTGCCAGCTCACGACGTTCCGGGGATAGCAATCAGCCCCAGCATTTT.

This clonotype was seen ten or more times. This rearrangement joins TRBV29-1 to TRBJ2-7; D perhaps matches TRBD1 (6 bases). This CDR3 has 13 residues. V was cut by 6 bases and J by 5 bases, with 17 bases left in between. Looked up from germline, CDR1 is SQVTM and CDR2 is ANQGSEA. CDR3 sequence: CSVRGTGRHEQYF. The CDR3 DNA is TGCAGCGTACGGGGCACAGGGAGACACGAGCAGTACTTC.

This clonotype has a handful of counts. The rearrangement uses TRBV12-3 or TRBV12-4 and TRBJ1-4; D not certain. The germline V and J ends were trimmed by 3 bases and 6 bases, with 2 bases remaining between them. The CDR3 covers 11 residues. CDR3 coding DNA: TGTGCCAGCAGTTTCTATGAAAAACTGTTTTTT. Translating it yields CASSFYEKLFF.

This clonotype was observed a handful of times. The chain has TRBV3-1 and TRBJ2-2; a possible D gene is TRBD2 (6 bases). Germline CDR1 is LGHDT and CDR2 is YNNKEL (reference sequence). V lost 3 bases and J 6 bases, leaving 11 bases between the germline ends. The CDR3 is 14 amino acids. In DNA form, the CDR3 reads TGTGCCAGCAGCCAGCTTAGCGGCGCCGGGGAGCTGTTTTTT. Translating it yields CASSQLSGAGELFF.

In its sample, this clonotype was seen many times. This rearrangement joins TRBV6-5 to TRBJ2-7, with D maybe TRBD1 (5 bases). V lost 2 bases and J lost 2, with 7 bases in between. Germline CDR1 and CDR2: MNHEY and SVGAGI. The CDR3 is 13 amino acids. This chain's CDR3 is CASSYRGAYEQYF. CDR3 in DNA: TGTGCCAGCAGTTACAGGGGTGCCTACGAGCAGTACTTC.

This clonotype was observed many times. This rearrangement joins TRBV19 to TRBJ1-5, with D uncertain. The CDR3 sequence is 14 residues long. V gave up 5 bases and J gave up 2 bases, with 10 bases separating them. Germline CDR1 and CDR2: LNHDA and SQIVND (reference sequence). The CDR3 bases are TGTGCCAGTAGTCTCAGCCGAGGCAATCAGCCCCAGCATTTT. Amino acids: CASSLSRGNQPQHF.

In this sample, this clonotype turned up many times. V usage is TRBV19 and J usage is TRBJ2-5; possible D gene TRBD1, 5 bases. Germline V gene sequence: CDR1 LNHDA, CDR2 SQIVND (reference sequence). This CDR3 comprises 12 residues. Trimming cost V 9 bases and J 4 bases, with 12 bases left between them. The CDR3 nucleotides read TGTGCCAGCCGACAGTACCCAGAGACCCAGTACTTC. Amino acid sequence: CASRQYPETQYF.

This clonotype showed up just a few times. V usage is TRBV20-1 and J usage is TRBJ2-1; D possibly corresponds to TRBD2 (6 bases). Germline-derived CDR1 and CDR2 are DFQATT and SNEGSKA (reference sequence). V was clipped by 0 bases and J by 9 bases, with 21 bases between them. The CDR3 covers 16 residues. For the CDR3, the DNA is TGCAGTGCTAGAGAATTAGGTCTTAGACTAGGAGGTGAGCAGTTCTTC. It encodes CSARELGLRLGGEQFF.

This clonotype was seen at least ten times. V gene TRBV18 combines with J gene TRBJ1-1; tentative D call: TRBD1 (5 bases). The CDR3 is 16 amino acids. V dropped 0 bases and J dropped 4 bases, with 15 bases sitting between them. Germline V gene sequence: CDR1 KGHSH, CDR2 LQKENI. The CDR3 spells CASSPPGPRQGTEAFF. For the CDR3, the DNA is TGTGCCAGCTCACCACCGGGCCCTCGCCAGGGCACTGAAGCTTTCTTT. Filled out from reference TRBV18 and TRBJ1-1, the complete variable domain reads NAGVMQNPRHLVRRRGQEARLRCSPMKGHSHVYWYRQLPEEGLKFMVYLQKENIIDESGMPKERFSAEFPKEGPSILRIQQVVRGDSAAYFCASSPPGPRQGTEAFFGQGTRLTVV.

The table lists this clonotype with many counts. J is TRBJ1-1 and V is TRBV10-2; D gene uncertain. The CDR3 has 11 amino acids. With 8 bases removed from V and 1 base from J, the gap between germline ends came to 5 bases. CDR1 is WSHSY and CDR2 is SAAADI in the germline V gene. CDR3: CASGRNTEAFF. The CDR3 DNA reads as TGCGCCAGCGGTCGGAACACTGAAGCTTTCTTT.

At least ten counts were recorded for this clonotype. The rearrangement uses TRBV7-6 and TRBJ2-3; weak D call: TRBD1 (6 bases). V was cut by 1 base and J by 6 bases, with 8 bases left in between. The germline gives CDR1 SGHVS, CDR2 FNYEAQ. The CDR3 runs 13 residues. The DNA for the CDR3 is TGTGCCAGCAGCTTAGGGGGGCTGGATACGCAGTATTTT. As protein: CASSLGGLDTQYF.

There are a few counts of this clonotype. This sequence joins TRBV10-3 and TRBJ1-4; D is undetermined. The CDR3 contains 12 residues. V was cut by 11 bases and J by 3 bases, with 10 bases left in between. CDR1 and CDR2 from the germline V gene are ENHRY and SYGVKD. The CDR3 loop is CAAAAPNEKLFF. DNA for the CDR3: TGTGCCGCCGCCGCCCCTAATGAAAAACTGTTTTTT.

This clonotype was detected ten times or more. This sequence joins TRBV7-6 and TRBJ2-3, with D perhaps TRBD2 (6 bases). V was shortened by 2 bases and J by 4 bases, with 28 bases between the two germline ends. Looked up from germline, CDR1 is SGHVS and CDR2 is FNYEAQ. This CDR3 comprises 20 residues. CDR3 sequence: CASSLNSLPRGKKEADTQYF. In DNA form, the CDR3 reads TGTGCCAGCAGCTTAAATAGTCTCCCACGCGGGAAGAAAGAGGCAGATACGCAGTATTTT.

This clonotype was recorded many times. The CDR3 here is CASSLDGGVGYGYTF. The CDR3 DNA reads as TGTGCCAGCAGCTTAGATGGGGGCGTAGGCTATGGCTACACCTTC. This sequence joins TRBV11-2 and TRBJ1-2, with a weak D call TRBD1 (6 bases). Germline assignment: CDR1 SGHAT and CDR2 FQNNGV. The CDR3 spans 15 residues. Deletions cut 0 bases from V and 4 bases from J, with 12 bases between.

The rearrangement uses TRBV24-1 and TRBJ1-5; D possibly corresponds to TRBD1 (6 bases). CDR1 and CDR2 (germline): KGHDR, SFDVKD. The CDR3 extends over 17 amino acids. The V end was cut by 3 bases, the J end by 6 bases, with 20 bases between. The CDR3 protein is CATSDPRGGQGIQPQHF. The CDR3 DNA reads TGTGCCACCAGTGATCCCCGCGGGGGACAAGGCATTCAGCCCCAGCATTTT.

The chain is built from TRBV12-3 or TRBV12-4 and TRBJ1-1; D call uncertain. This CDR3 spans 16 amino acids. The ends were cut back, 0 bases at V and 0 bases at J, with 11 bases in the middle. Here the CDR3 DNA reads TGTGCCAGCAGTTTAGCCGCACGGAACCTGAACACTGAAGCTTTCTTT. As protein: CASSLAARNLNTEAFF.

J is TRBJ2-2 and V is TRBV11-2; D uncertain. The CDR3 is 16 residues long. The germline gives CDR1 SGHAT, CDR2 FQNNGV. V was cut by 5 bases and J by 4 bases, with 17 bases left in between. The CDR3 spells CASSPTSTTSTGELFF. The DNA for the CDR3 is TGTGCCAGCAGCCCCACTTCCACCACCTCCACCGGGGAGCTGTTTTTT.

This clonotype has ten or more counts. J is TRBJ1-2 and V is TRBV2, with a possible D match to TRBD1 (6 bases). Between the trimmed V and J ends, which lost 7 bases and 4 bases, there was a span of 13 bases. The V gene's germline CDR1 is SNHLY and CDR2 FYNNEI. This CDR3 region has 13 residues. The CDR3 region has the DNA TGTGCCAGCAAAACCGGACAGATCTATGGCTACACCTTC. This gives the protein CASKTGQIYGYTF.

This clonotype was observed a handful of times. The chain carries TRBV11-2 and TRBJ2-1; D is perhaps TRBD1 (5 bases). This CDR3 has 12 amino acids. V lost 4 bases, J lost 13 bases, and 14 bases lay in between. The germline V gene has CDR1 SGHAT and CDR2 FQNNGV. The CDR3 region has the DNA TGTGCCAGCAGCTCTAGACAGTCGGAACAGTTCTTC. It is translated as CASSSRQSEQFF.

A few counts support this clonotype. CDR3 in amino acids: CASSVSTGANYGYTF. The DNA for the CDR3 is TGTGCCAGCAGTGTATCGACAGGGGCCAACTATGGCTACACCTTC. The chain employs TRBV6-1 and TRBJ1-2; 8 nucleotides align to TRBD1. The V and J ends lost 4 bases and 2 bases, in that order; junction bases with no gene match: 6. The CDR3 contains 15 residues. Looked up from germline, CDR1 is MNHNS and CDR2 is SASEGT.

This clonotype has a count of ten or more. J is TRBJ2-3 and V is TRBV5-1, with 8 bases aligning to TRBD2. In germline, CDR1 is SGHRS, CDR2 YFSETQ. The CDR3 runs to 16 residues. The ends lost 0 bases at V and 7 bases at J; junction bases unmatched: 10. CDR3 sequence: CASSLGYSGEENTQYF. The CDR3 DNA reads as TGCGCCAGCAGCTTGGGGTATAGCGGGGAGGAGAATACGCAGTATTTT.

This clonotype was counted ten times or more. The V and J genes are TRBV7-2 and TRBJ1-5; 10 bases align to TRBD1. V lost 3 bases, J lost 6 bases, and 5 bases stayed unmatched. Germline V gene lookup returns CDR1 SGHTA and CDR2 FQGNSA. The CDR3 totals 15 residues. The CDR3 bases are TGTGCCAGCAGCTTCGACAGGGGGCGAGGTCAGCCCCAGCATTTT. Amino acid sequence: CASSFDRGRGQPQHF.

This clonotype was seen ten or more times. CDR3 nucleotide sequence: TGTGCCAGCAGCCCCAACATGAACACTGAAGCTTTCTTT. This encodes CASSPNMNTEAFF. The chain joins TRBV5-5 to TRBJ1-1; D not resolved. Trimming left V 4 bases short and J 0 bases short, with 7 bases between. Looked up from germline, CDR1 is SGHKS and CDR2 is YYEKEE (reference sequence). This CDR3 region has 13 residues.

This clonotype was detected a few times. V gene TRBV7-2 combines with J gene TRBJ2-5; 10 nucleotides agree with TRBD1. Germline CDR1 and CDR2: SGHTA and FQGNSA. Trimming removed 5 bases from V and 5 bases from J; junction bases left unmatched: 5. This CDR3 is built from 14 residues. The DNA of the CDR3 is TGTGCCAGCAGCATGACAGGGGGCCATGAGACCCAGTACTTC. It translates to CASSMTGGHETQYF.

The table lists this clonotype with a few counts. The V gene is TRBV5-8, the J gene TRBJ1-1; a possible D gene is TRBD1 (5 bases). The CDR3 is 15 residues long. Germline CDR1 and CDR2: SGHTS and YDEGEE. V lost 4 bases and J 0 bases, leaving 13 bases between the germline ends. CDR3 in DNA: TGTGCCAGCAGCGTACCGGGACGAGTGAACACTGAAGCTTTCTTT. Its translation is CASSVPGRVNTEAFF.

The sample holds a few counts of this clonotype. CDR3 sequence: CASSFQTGTGVYNYGYTF. CDR3 sequence (DNA): TGTGCCAGCAGCTTCCAAACCGGGACAGGGGTCTATAACTATGGCTACACCTTC. The J gene is TRBJ1-2, the V gene TRBV7-2, with 10 bases lining up with TRBD1. Trimming removed 3 bases from V and 1 base from J; junction bases left unmatched: 11. The CDR3 spans 18 residues. The germline CDR1 and CDR2 sequences are SGHTA and FQGNSA.